A single T cell receptor (beta chain) is shown here with its context. These data belong to a study of blood T cell repertoires in COVID-19. The protocol was immunoSEQ multiplex PCR, while the TCRdb copy is restricted to in-frame clones and leaves out a portion. The sample yields about 120,000 clones, almost 90% seen once. Germline-derived CDR1 and CDR2 are MNHEY and SVGAGI. Trimming cost V 7 bases and J 0 bases, with 10 bases left between them. The CDR3 has 14 amino acids. This TCR came from a woman aged 55-70 years with COVID-19, enrolled during active disease. Sample: peripheral blood. The genes are TRBV6-5 and TRBJ1-5; D uncertain. The CDR3 region is CASIPTNSNQPQHF. The CDR3 DNA reads TGTGCCAGCATCCCCACAAATAGCAATCAGCCCCAGCATTTT.